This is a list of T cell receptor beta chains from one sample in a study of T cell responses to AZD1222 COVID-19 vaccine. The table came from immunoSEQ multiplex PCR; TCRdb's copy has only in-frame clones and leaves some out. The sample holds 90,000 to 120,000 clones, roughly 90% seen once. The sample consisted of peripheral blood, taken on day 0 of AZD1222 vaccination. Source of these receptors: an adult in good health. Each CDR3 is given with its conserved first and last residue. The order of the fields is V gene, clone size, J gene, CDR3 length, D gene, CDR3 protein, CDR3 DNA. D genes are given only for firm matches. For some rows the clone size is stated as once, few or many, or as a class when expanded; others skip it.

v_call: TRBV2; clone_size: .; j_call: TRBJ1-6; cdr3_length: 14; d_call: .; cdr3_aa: CASSGRGNNSPLHF; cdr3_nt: TGTGCCAGCAGCGGGAGGGGGAATAATTCACCCCTCCACTTT
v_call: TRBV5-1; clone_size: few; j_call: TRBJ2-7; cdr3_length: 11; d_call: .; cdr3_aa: CASNFGGEQYF; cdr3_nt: TGCGCCAGCAACTTCGGGGGCGAGCAGTACTTC
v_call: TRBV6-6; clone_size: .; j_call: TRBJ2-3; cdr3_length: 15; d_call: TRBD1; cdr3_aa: CASSKGQGTTDTQYF; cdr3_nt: TGTGCCAGCAGTAAAGGACAGGGGACCACAGATACGCAGTATTTT
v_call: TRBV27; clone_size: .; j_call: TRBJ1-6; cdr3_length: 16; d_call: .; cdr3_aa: CASSATLLRARSPLHF; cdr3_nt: TGTGCCAGCAGTGCGACCTTGTTGAGGGCGCGTTCACCCCTCCACTTT
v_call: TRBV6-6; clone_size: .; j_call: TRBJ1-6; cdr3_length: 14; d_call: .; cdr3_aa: CASTPSGTYSPLHF; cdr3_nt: TGTGCCAGCACCCCGTCGGGGACTTATTCACCCCTCCACTTT
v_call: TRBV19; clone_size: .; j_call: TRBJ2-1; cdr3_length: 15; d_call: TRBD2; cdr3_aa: CASSSYGRAGNEQFF; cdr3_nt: TGTGCCAGTAGTAGTTACGGGAGGGCCGGCAATGAGCAGTTCTTC
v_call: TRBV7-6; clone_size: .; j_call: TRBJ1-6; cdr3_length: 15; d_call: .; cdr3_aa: CASSLAEQGNSPLHF; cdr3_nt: TGTGCCAGCAGCTTAGCGGAACAGGGCAATTCACCCCTCCACTTT
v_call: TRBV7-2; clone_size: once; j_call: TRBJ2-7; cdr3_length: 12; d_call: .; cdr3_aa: CASQLFRGEQYF; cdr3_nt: TGTGCCTCCCAACTCTTTAGGGGCGAGCAGTACTTC
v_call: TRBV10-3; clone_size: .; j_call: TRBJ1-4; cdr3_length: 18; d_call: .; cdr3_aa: CAISESWPGTSRNEKLFF; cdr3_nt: TGTGCCATCAGTGAGTCCTGGCCCGGGACTTCCCGCAATGAAAAACTGTTTTTT
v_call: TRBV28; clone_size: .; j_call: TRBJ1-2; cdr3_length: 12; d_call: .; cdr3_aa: CASFGSPGGYTF; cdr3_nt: TGTGCCAGCTTTGGGTCCCCTGGGGGCTACACCTTC
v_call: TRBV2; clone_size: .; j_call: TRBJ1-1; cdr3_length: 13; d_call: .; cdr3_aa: CASGEEGNTEAFF; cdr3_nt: TGTGCCAGCGGCGAAGAGGGAAACACTGAAGCTTTCTTT
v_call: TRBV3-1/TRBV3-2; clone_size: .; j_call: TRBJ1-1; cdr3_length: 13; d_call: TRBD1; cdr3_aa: CASRTQGAMEAFF; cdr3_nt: TGTGCCAGCAGAACCCAGGGGGCTATGGAAGCTTTCTTT
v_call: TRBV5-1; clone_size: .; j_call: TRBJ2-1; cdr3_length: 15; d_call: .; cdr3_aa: CASRPLVAVDNEQFF; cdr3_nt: TGCGCCAGCAGGCCACTAGTTGCTGTAGACAATGAGCAGTTCTTC
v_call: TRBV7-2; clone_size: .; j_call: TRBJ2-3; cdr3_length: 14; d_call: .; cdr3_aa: CASSLVLGGDTQYF; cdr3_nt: TGTGCCAGCAGCTTAGTTCTTGGTGGAGATACGCAGTATTTT
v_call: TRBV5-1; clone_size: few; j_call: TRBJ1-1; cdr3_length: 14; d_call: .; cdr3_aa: CASSPQGGNTEAFF; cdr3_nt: TGCGCCAGCAGCCCCCAGGGAGGGAACACTGAAGCTTTCTTT
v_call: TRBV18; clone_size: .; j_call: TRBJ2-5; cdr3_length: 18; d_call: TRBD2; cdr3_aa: CASSLTTGLAGVGETQYF; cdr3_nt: TGTGCCAGCTCACTCACCACGGGACTAGCGGGAGTGGGTGAGACCCAGTACTTC
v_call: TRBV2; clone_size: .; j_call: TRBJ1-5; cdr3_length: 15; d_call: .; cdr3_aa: CASSARGATNQPQHF; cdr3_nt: TGTGCCAGCAGTGCCCGGGGGGCAACGAATCAGCCCCAGCATTTT